This TCR beta chain was observed in a study of identical twins. Germline CDR1 and CDR2: SGHRS and YFSETQ. The CDR3 is made up of 18 amino acids. The V and J ends lost 0 bases and 3 bases, in that order; junction bases with no gene match: 8. About this clonotype: Its target is not known.

Study results and caveats: Part of the zero-insertion signal could reflect confounding by invariant MAIT and iNKT cells.

TCRdb re-derived calls from the 5' RACE reads in MiXCR, one entry per CDR3 protein. This table holds some 570,000 distinct CDR3 sequences, approximately 20% found once. Separately, the same data were catalogued under a study of yellow fever vaccine responses in identical twins.

The V and J genes are TRBV5-1 and TRBJ2-1; 11 bases match TRBD2. This clonotype was obtained from a woman aged 18-29 years in good health. Input material: CD4+ T cells sorted from blood. The CDR3 loop reads CASSLDGSGTSGYNEQFF. DNA for the CDR3: TGCGCCAGCAGCTTGGATGGGTCCGGGACTAGCGGCTACAATGAGCAGTTCTTC.